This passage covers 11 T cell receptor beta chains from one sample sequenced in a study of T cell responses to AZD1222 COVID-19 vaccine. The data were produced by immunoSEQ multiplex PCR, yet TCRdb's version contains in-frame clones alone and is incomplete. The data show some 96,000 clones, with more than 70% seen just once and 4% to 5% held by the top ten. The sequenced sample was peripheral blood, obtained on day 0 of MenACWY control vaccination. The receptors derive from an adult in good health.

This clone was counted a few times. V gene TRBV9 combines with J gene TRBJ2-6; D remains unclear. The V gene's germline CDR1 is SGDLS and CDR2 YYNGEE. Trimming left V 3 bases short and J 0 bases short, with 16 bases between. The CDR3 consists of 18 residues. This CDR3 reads CASSAPTKLDSGANVLTF. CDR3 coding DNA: TGTGCCAGCAGCGCCCCGACAAAGCTCGACTCTGGGGCCAACGTCCTGACTTTC.

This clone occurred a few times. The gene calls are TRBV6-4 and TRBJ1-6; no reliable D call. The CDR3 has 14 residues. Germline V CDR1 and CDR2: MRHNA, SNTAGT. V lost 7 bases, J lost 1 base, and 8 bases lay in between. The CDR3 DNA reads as TGTGCCAGCAAGGAGGGATCCTATAATTCACCCCTCCACTTT. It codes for CASKEGSYNSPLHF.

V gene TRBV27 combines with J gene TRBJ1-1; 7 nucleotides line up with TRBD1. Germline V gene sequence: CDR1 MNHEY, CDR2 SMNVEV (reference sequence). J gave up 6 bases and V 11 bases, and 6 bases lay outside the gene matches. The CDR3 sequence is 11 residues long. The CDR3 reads CAAGGGAEAFF. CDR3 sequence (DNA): TGTGCCGCAGGGGGTGGGGCTGAAGCTTTCTTT.

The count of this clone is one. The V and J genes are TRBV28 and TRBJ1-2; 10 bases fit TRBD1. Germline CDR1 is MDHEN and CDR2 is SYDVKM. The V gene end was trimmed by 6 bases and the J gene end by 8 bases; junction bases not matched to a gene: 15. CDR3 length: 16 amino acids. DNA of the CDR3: TGTGCCAGCAGACTTGGGACAGGGGCTGGAGTAGGGGGCTACACCTTC. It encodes CASRLGTGAGVGGYTF.

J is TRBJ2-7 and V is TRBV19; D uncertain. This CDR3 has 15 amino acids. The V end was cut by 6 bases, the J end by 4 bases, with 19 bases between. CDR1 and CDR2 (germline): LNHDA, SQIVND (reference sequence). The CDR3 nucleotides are TGTGCCAGTAGCCTCGGACGGCCCCTTGGATACGAGCAGTACTTC. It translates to CASSLGRPLGYEQYF.

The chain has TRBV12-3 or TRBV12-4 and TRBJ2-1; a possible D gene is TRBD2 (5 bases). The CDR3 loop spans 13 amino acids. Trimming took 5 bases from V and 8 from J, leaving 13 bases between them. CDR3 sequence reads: CASSAGEGDEQFF. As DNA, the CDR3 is TGTGCCAGCAGTGCCGGTGAGGGCGATGAGCAGTTCTTC.

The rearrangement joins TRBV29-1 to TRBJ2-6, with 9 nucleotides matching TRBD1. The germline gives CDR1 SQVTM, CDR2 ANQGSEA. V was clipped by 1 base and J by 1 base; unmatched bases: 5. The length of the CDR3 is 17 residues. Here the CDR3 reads CSVEGTGGTSGANVLTF. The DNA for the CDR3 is TGCAGCGTTGAAGGTACAGGGGGCACTTCTGGGGCCAACGTCCTGACTTTC.

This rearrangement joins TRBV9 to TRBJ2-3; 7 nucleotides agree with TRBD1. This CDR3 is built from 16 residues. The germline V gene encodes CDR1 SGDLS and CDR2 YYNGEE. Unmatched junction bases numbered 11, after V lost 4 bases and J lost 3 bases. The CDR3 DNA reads TGTGCCAGCAGCTCTCTAGGGGGCAGGGAAACAGATACGCAGTATTTT. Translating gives CASSSLGGRETDTQYF.

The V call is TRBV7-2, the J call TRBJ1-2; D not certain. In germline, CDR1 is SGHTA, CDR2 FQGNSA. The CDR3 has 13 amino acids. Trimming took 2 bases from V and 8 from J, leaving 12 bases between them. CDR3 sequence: CASSLQARRGYTF. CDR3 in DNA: TGTGCCAGCAGCTTACAGGCCCGGAGGGGCTACACCTTC.

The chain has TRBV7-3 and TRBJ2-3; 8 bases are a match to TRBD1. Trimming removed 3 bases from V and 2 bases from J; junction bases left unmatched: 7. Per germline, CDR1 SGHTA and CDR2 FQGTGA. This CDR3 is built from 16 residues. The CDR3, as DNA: TGTGCCAGCAGCTTCGGGACAGGACGCTTCACAGATACGCAGTATTTT. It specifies CASSFGTGRFTDTQYF.

The CDR3 is CASSPAGQTSYEQYF. The DNA for the CDR3 is TGTGCCAGCTCACCAGCCGGGCAGACCTCCTACGAGCAGTACTTC. The chain combines TRBV18 with TRBJ2-7, with D hard to call. Germline CDR1 KGHSH, CDR2 LQKENI. V was trimmed by 2 bases and J by 0 bases, leaving 11 bases between them. The CDR3 is 15 amino acids.